The 7 T cell receptor beta chains listed next were all sequenced from one sample in a study of graft-versus-host responses after intestinal transplantation. These receptors lack a known antigen. Clones were sequenced by immunoSEQ multiplex PCR, and TCRdb holds only the in-frame ones, with some missing. The repertoire has 55,000 to 80,000 clones, approximately 90% of them found once; the top ten carry 1.5% to 2%. The sequences come from unstimulated CD8+ T cells sorted from spleen or lymph node cells, collected before transplant. Receptors were obtained from a human donor who was the organ donor for an intestinal transplant.

The rearrangement uses TRBV5-1 and TRBJ2-1, with TRBD2 matching over 12 bases. The CDR3 extends over 18 amino acids. With V trimmed by 0 bases and J by 5 bases, 9 bases remained unmatched. Germline V gene lookup returns CDR1 SGHRS and CDR2 YFSETQ. CDR3 sequence: CASSLAEWRTSGNNEQFF. The CDR3 DNA reads TGCGCCAGCAGCTTGGCCGAATGGAGGACTAGCGGGAACAATGAGCAGTTCTTC.

The chain couples TRBV28 to TRBJ2-7; a weak D match, TRBD1 (6 bases). Germline V gives CDR1 MDHEN, CDR2 SYDVKM. The V gene lost 4 bases and the J gene lost 2 bases, with 9 bases spanning the gap. CDR3 length equals 13 residues. This chain's CDR3 is CASSYNRAYEQYF. The CDR3 DNA sequence: TGTGCCAGCAGTTATAACAGGGCCTACGAGCAGTACTTC. The whole variable domain, remainder taken from reference TRBV28 and TRBJ2-7, is DVKVTQSSRYLVKRTGEKVFLECVQDMDHENMFWYRQDPGLGLRLIYFSYDVKMKEKGDIPEGYSVSREKKERFSLILESASTNQTSMYLCASSYNRAYEQYFGPGTRLTVT.

The rearrangement uses TRBV14 and TRBJ1-1; D ambiguous. The germline V and J ends were trimmed by 3 bases and 1 base, with 6 bases remaining between them. The CDR3 is 13 amino acids. The germline V gene encodes CDR1 SGHDN and CDR2 FVKESK. CDR3 residues: CASSQGRNTEAFF. CDR3 DNA: TGTGCCAGCAGCCAGGGGAGGAACACTGAAGCTTTCTTT.

The chain couples TRBV27 to TRBJ2-1; maybe TRBD2 (6 bases). The CDR3 extends over 13 amino acids. Germline assignment: CDR1 MNHEY and CDR2 SMNVEV (reference sequence). Trimming took off 5 bases at V and 5 bases at J, with 10 bases between the two ends. The CDR3 region is CASSKGLNNEQFF. The DNA of the CDR3 is TGTGCCAGCAGTAAAGGACTAAACAATGAGCAGTTCTTC.

This chain links TRBV28 with TRBJ2-1; 7 positions agree with TRBD1. V dropped 3 bases and J dropped 8; count of bases not matched to a gene: 10. CDR3 length: 15 residues. Per the germline V gene, CDR1 is MDHEN and CDR2 is SYDVKM. CDR3 sequence: CASSFSRGRQYEQFF. CDR3 nucleotide sequence: TGTGCCAGCAGTTTCAGTAGGGGGCGCCAGTATGAGCAGTTCTTC.

DNA for the CDR3: TGTGCCAGCAGCTCCGGGACTAGCGGGAGGGCAAGTTGGAATGAGCAGTTCTTC. Translated, it gives CASSSGTSGRASWNEQFF. The chain recombines TRBV7-6 with TRBJ2-1, with 16 bases aligning to TRBD2. Germline V gene lookup returns CDR1 SGHVS and CDR2 FNYEAQ. V lost 4 bases, J lost 7 bases, and 10 bases stayed unmatched. CDR3 length: 18 residues.

This chain's CDR3 is CATIGGGDTQYF. CDR3 in DNA: TGTGCCACCATAGGGGGAGGGGATACGCAGTATTTT. The V call is TRBV27, the J call TRBJ2-3, with a possible D match to TRBD2 (7 bases). Trimming took off 10 bases at V and 6 bases at J, with 14 bases between the two ends. The CDR3 totals 12 residues. Germline V lookup: CDR1 MNHEY, CDR2 SMNVEV (reference sequence).